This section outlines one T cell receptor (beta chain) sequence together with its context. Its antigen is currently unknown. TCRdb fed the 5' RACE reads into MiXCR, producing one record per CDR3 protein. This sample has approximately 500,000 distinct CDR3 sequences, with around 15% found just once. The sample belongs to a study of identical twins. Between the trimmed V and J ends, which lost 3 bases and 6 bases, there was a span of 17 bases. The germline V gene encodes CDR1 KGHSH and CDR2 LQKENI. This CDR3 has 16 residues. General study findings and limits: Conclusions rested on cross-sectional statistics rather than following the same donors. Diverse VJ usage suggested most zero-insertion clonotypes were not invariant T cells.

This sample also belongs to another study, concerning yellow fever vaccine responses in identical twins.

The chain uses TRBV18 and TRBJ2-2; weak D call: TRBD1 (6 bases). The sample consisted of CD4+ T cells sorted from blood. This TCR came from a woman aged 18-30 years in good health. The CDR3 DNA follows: TGTGCCAGCTCACCTGAGGGACAAACCTGGGCCGGGGAGCTGTTTTTT. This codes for CASSPEGQTWAGELFF.